Following are 32 T cell receptor beta chains from one sample sequenced in a study of identical twins. A single record per CDR3 protein comes from TCRdb applying MiXCR to the 5' RACE reads. This sample carries around 570,000 distinct CDR3 sequences, approximately 9.6% of them seen once, and the ten largest clones take 2.5% to 3%. The same data also contributed to another study, on yellow fever vaccine responses in identical twins.

The specimen was PBMCs. These receptors all come from a woman aged 18-30 years in good health.

The chain recombines TRBV2 with TRBJ1-5; maybe TRBD1 (6 bases). Germline values: CDR1 SNHLY, CDR2 FYNNEI. This CDR3 is 14 amino acids long. V lost 3 bases to trimming and J lost 3 bases, with 9 bases between them. The CDR3 is CASSDDRINQPQHF. The DNA for the CDR3 is TGTGCCAGCAGTGATGACAGGATCAATCAGCCCCAGCATTTT.

This clonotype was counted ten times or more. V usage is TRBV7-6 and J usage is TRBJ2-5; the D is unclear. With 1 base removed from V and 5 bases from J, the gap between germline ends came to 2 bases. This CDR3 is built from 11 residues. Per germline, CDR1 SGHVS and CDR2 FNYEAQ. CDR3 sequence: CASSLDETQYF. DNA of the CDR3: TGTGCCAGCAGCTTAGACGAGACCCAGTACTTC.

Notes on this clonotype: A much larger clone sits a single nucleotide away, making a read error possible. J is TRBJ2-3 and V is TRBV24-1; the D gene is possibly TRBD2 (5 bases). CDR3 length: 16 residues. The ends were cut back, 8 bases at V and 4 bases at J, with 21 bases in the middle. Germline CDR1 and CDR2: KGHDR and SFDVKD. CDR3: CATNGLAGTVADTQYF. Written as DNA, the CDR3 is TGTGCCACCAATGGGCTAGCCGGAACAGTGGCAGATACGCAGTATTTT.

This clonotype has more than one count but fewer than ten. The chain recombines TRBV10-2 with TRBJ2-3; the D gene is possibly TRBD2 (5 bases). Trimming pared 2 bases from V and 4 bases from J, leaving 10 bases between. The germline V gene encodes CDR1 WSHSY and CDR2 SAAADI. The CDR3 runs to 14 residues. This CDR3 is CASSEPPLADTQYF. The CDR3 coding sequence is TGCGCCAGCAGTGAGCCCCCACTAGCAGATACGCAGTATTTT.

This clonotype appeared a few times. This chain links TRBV7-2 with TRBJ2-7; 12 nucleotides match TRBD2. V gave up 5 bases and J gave up 2 bases; unmatched junction bases: 7. The CDR3 is 16 amino acids. Germline CDR1 reads SGHTA; CDR2 reads FQGNSA. The CDR3 DNA reads as TGTGCCAGCAGCACAAGGACTAGCGGGAACCCCTACGAGCAGTACTTC. It specifies CASSTRTSGNPYEQYF.

V is TRBV19 and J is TRBJ2-2; D uncertain. Germline V CDR1 and CDR2: LNHDA, SQIVND (reference sequence). V was trimmed by 7 bases and J by 8 bases, leaving 14 bases between them. CDR3 length: 13 residues. In DNA form, the CDR3 reads TGTGCCAGTAAGGGCCAGATCGGGGGGGAGCTGTTTTTT. This encodes CASKGQIGGELFF. The full variable domain, with the rest looked up from reference TRBV19 and TRBJ2-2, is DGGITQSPKYLFRKEGQNVTLSCEQNLNHDAMYWYRQDPGQGLRLIYYSQIVNDFQKGDIAEGYSVSREKKESFPLTVTSAQKNPTAFYLCASKGQIGGELFFGEGSRLTVL.

This clonotype has just a few counts. The chain has TRBV7-2 and TRBJ2-2, with 9 bases fitting TRBD1. J was trimmed by 7 bases and V by 4 bases; bases with no gene match: 10. The CDR3 covers 16 residues. Germline-derived CDR1 and CDR2 are SGHTA and FQGNSA. CDR3 protein: CASSSLRDRVVGELFF. CDR3 nucleotide sequence: TGTGCCAGCAGCTCCCTCCGGGACAGGGTGGTCGGGGAGCTGTTTTTT. The full variable domain, rest sourced from reference TRBV7-2 and TRBJ2-2, is GAGVSQSPSNKVTEKGKDVELRCDPISGHTALYWYRQSLGQGLEFLIYFQGNSAPDKSGLPSDRFSAERTGGSVSTLTIQRTQQEDSAVYLCASSSLRDRVVGELFFGEGSRLTVL.

This clonotype was seen more than once but under ten times. The rearrangement uses TRBV20-1 and TRBJ2-7, with 7 bases fitting TRBD1. This CDR3 region has 15 residues. The V and J ends lost 8 bases and 0 bases, in that order; junction bases with no gene match: 13. From germline, CDR1 is DFQATT and CDR2 SNEGSKA (reference sequence). The CDR3 DNA reads as TGCAGTTGCTCGTACCGGGACAGTCCCTCCTACGAGCAGTACTTC. The encoded protein is CSCSYRDSPSYEQYF.

This clonotype was picked up a small number of times. The V call is TRBV11-2, the J call TRBJ2-1; 7 bases map to TRBD2. V was pared by 5 bases and J by 2 bases, with 9 bases of the junction left unmatched. Germline V CDR1 and CDR2: SGHAT, FQNNGV. This CDR3 is 16 amino acids long. CDR3 coding DNA: TGTGCCAGCAGCCCCGGTTCCCTAGCGGCCTACAATGAGCAGTTCTTC. It is translated as CASSPGSLAAYNEQFF.

On this clonotype: A much larger clone lies one base from this, so it may be a read error. The chain couples TRBV25-1 to TRBJ2-7; a possible D gene is TRBD2 (6 bases). V lost 3 bases, J lost 8 bases, and 17 bases lay in between. CDR3 length: 14 amino acids. Germline V gene sequence: CDR1 MGHDK, CDR2 SYGVNS. The CDR3 DNA is TGTGCCAGCAGTGATCTTCTAAGACGGGAGAAGCAGTACTTC. It translates to CASSDLLRREKQYF.

The genes are TRBV27 and TRBJ2-7; TRBD1 aligns across 11 bases. Trimming at V came to 7 bases and at J to 4 bases, leaving 9 bases not matched to a gene. The CDR3 covers 15 residues. In germline, CDR1 is MNHEY, CDR2 SMNVEV (reference sequence). The CDR3, as DNA: TGTGCCAGCAAACTCTCCGGACAGGGGGCGTACGAGCAGTACTTC. Its protein product is CASKLSGQGAYEQYF.

This clonotype was recorded at least ten times. The V gene is TRBV5-1, the J gene TRBJ2-2, with a weak D call TRBD2 (5 bases). Trimming took off 0 bases at V and 0 bases at J, with 6 bases between the two ends. Germline V gene sequence: CDR1 SGHRS, CDR2 YFSETQ. This CDR3 has 15 amino acids. In DNA, the CDR3 is TGCGCCAGCAGCTTGGTCGGGACGAACACCGGGGAGCTGTTTTTT. It is translated as CASSLVGTNTGELFF.

This clonotype turned up a few times. The rearrangement joins TRBV27 to TRBJ2-1, with TRBD2 identical over 9 bases. The germline gives CDR1 MNHEY, CDR2 SMNVEV (reference sequence). The CDR3 covers 14 residues. The V gene end was trimmed by 4 bases and the J gene end by 6 bases; junction bases not matched to a gene: 4. The CDR3 DNA is TGTGCCAGCAGTTATAGCGGGAGTAGCAATGAGCAGTTCTTC. Protein product: CASSYSGSSNEQFF.

In this sample, this clonotype turned up many times. J is TRBJ2-7 and V is TRBV12-3 or TRBV12-4; 9 nucleotides match TRBD1. V shed 4 bases, J shed 2 bases, and the junction held 6 bases outside the gene matches. CDR3 length: 15 residues. The CDR3 loop is CASSSGTGYTYEQYF. Here the CDR3 DNA reads TGTGCCAGCAGTTCCGGGACAGGGTACACCTACGAGCAGTACTTC.

This clonotype appeared a few times. The chain is built from TRBV7-9 and TRBJ2-4, with D hard to call. This CDR3 spans 15 amino acids. The germline V gene has CDR1 SEHNR and CDR2 FQNEAQ (reference sequence). V was shortened by 1 base and J by 6 bases, with 13 bases between the two germline ends. Here the CDR3 reads CASSLGSEGTNIQYF. The CDR3 DNA reads TGTGCCAGCAGCTTAGGTTCCGAAGGAACAAACATTCAGTACTTC. Combining the CDR3 with reference TRBV7-9 and TRBJ2-4 gives the whole variable domain DTGVSQNPRHKITKRGQNVTFRCDPISEHNRLYWYRQTLGQGPEFLTYFQNEAQLEKSRLLSDRFSAERPKGSFSTLEIQRTEQGDSAMYLCASSLGSEGTNIQYFGAGTRLSVL.

The sample holds a few counts of this clonotype. The chain joins TRBV4-2 to TRBJ2-7; TRBD1 or TRBD2 may be the D gene (5 bases each). Germline V gene sequence: CDR1 LGHNA, CDR2 YNFKEQ. The CDR3 has 14 amino acids. V lost 1 base and J lost 1, with 8 bases in between. The chain's CDR3 is CASSQAGLSYEQYF. The CDR3 nucleotides are TGTGCCAGCAGCCAAGCGGGGCTTTCCTACGAGCAGTACTTC.

Turning to this clonotype: A junction end diverges from the germline sequence, so it may reflect a read error. The CDR3, as DNA: TGTGCTAGCAGTCCCGACACCGTCTCCTACGAGCAGTACTTC. This sequence encodes CASSPDTVSYEQYF. The chain joins TRBV7-7 to TRBJ2-7; D is ambiguous. Germline lookup yields CDR1 SSHAT and CDR2 FNYEAQ (reference sequence). The length of the CDR3 is 14 residues.

A note on this clonotype: At one end, the junction sequence differs from germline, possibly due to a read error. This chain links TRBV11-2 with TRBJ1-2; D perhaps matches TRBD1 (6 bases). This CDR3 is 14 amino acids long. CDR1 and CDR2 from the germline V gene are SGHAT and FQNNGV. CDR3 nucleotide sequence: TGTGCCAGCAGCTTTAACAGGGATAACTATGGCGACACCTTC. Its translation is CASSFNRDNYGDTF.

The chain has TRBV5-6 and TRBJ2-7; D perhaps matches TRBD1 (5 bases). CDR1 and CDR2 (germline): SGHDT, YYEEEE. The CDR3 sequence is 17 residues long. The V gene lost 1 base and the J gene lost 0 bases, with 17 bases spanning the gap. CDR3 in amino acids: CASSLLRDRFDSYEQYF. The CDR3 region has the DNA TGTGCCAGCAGCTTGCTCAGGGATCGGTTTGACTCCTACGAGCAGTACTTC. Using reference TRBV5-6 and TRBJ2-7 for the parts outside the CDR3, the full variable domain is DAGVTQSPTHLIKTRGQQVTLRCSPKSGHDTVSWYQQALGQGPQFIFQYYEEEERQRGNFPDRFSGHQFPNYSSELNVNALLLGDSALYLCASSLLRDRFDSYEQYFGPGTRLTVT.

This clonotype turned up a few times. The junction does not match germline at one end; this may be a read error. This chain links TRBV5-1 with TRBJ2-1, with 7 bases lining up with TRBD2. The CDR3 runs 14 residues. Looked up from germline, CDR1 is SGHRS and CDR2 is YFSETQ. The CDR3 DNA follows: TGCGCCAGCAGTTTGGGCTGGGAGGGCAGTGAGCAGTTCTTC. Its translation is CASSLGWEGSEQFF.

The table lists this clonotype with a few counts. V is TRBV20-1 and J is TRBJ2-1; TRBD2 agrees at 13 bases. The CDR3 sequence is 15 residues long. The V gene end was trimmed by 6 bases and the J gene end by 6 bases; junction bases not matched to a gene: 8. The germline V gene has CDR1 DFQATT and CDR2 SNEGSKA (reference sequence). CDR3 residues: CSATWTSGGRNEQFF. The CDR3 DNA is TGCAGTGCAACCTGGACTAGCGGGGGTCGCAATGAGCAGTTCTTC.

This clonotype was seen a handful of times. This chain joins TRBV12-3 or TRBV12-4 and TRBJ1-1; D is possibly TRBD1 (5 bases). Trimming pared 7 bases from V and 4 bases from J, leaving 19 bases between. This CDR3 has 15 amino acids. The CDR3 sequence is CASTRGGERGTEAFF. CDR3 DNA: TGTGCCAGCACCCGCGGGGGGGAACGAGGCACTGAAGCTTTCTTT.

The genes are TRBV29-1 and TRBJ2-7; a weak D match, TRBD2 (5 bases). Trimming removed 0 bases from V and 3 bases from J, with 15 bases in between. The CDR3 contains 15 residues. Germline CDR1 reads SQVTM; CDR2 reads ANQGSEA. CDR3 protein: CSVEEVQRAGYEQYF. CDR3 nucleotides: TGCAGCGTTGAAGAAGTGCAACGGGCGGGCTACGAGCAGTACTTC.

The gene calls are TRBV11-2 and TRBJ2-5; D not resolved. This CDR3 has 16 residues. V was shortened by 3 bases and J by 0 bases, with 14 bases between the two germline ends. Germline CDR1 reads SGHAT; CDR2 reads FQNNGV. The DNA of the CDR3 is TGTGCCAGCAGCTTTCGTGTCGGGTCGGACCAAGAGACCCAGTACTTC. Translation: CASSFRVGSDQETQYF.

The V and J genes are TRBV7-9 and TRBJ2-5, with 8 bases matching TRBD2. V gave up 7 bases and J gave up 2 bases; unmatched junction bases: 6. Germline assignment: CDR1 SEHNR and CDR2 FQNEAQ (reference sequence). This CDR3 region has 14 residues. The CDR3 bases are TGTGCCAGCACATCGGGGGGGGGACAAGAGACCCAGTACTTC. Translating it yields CASTSGGGQETQYF.

This clonotype has ten or more counts. This chain links TRBV5-1 with TRBJ2-2; 7 bases are a match to TRBD1. CDR3 length: 18 residues. The ends lost 0 bases at V and 1 base at J; junction bases unmatched: 9. Per the germline V gene, CDR1 is SGHRS and CDR2 is YFSETQ. This chain's CDR3 is CASSLGQGGRQNTGELFF. CDR3 bases: TGCGCCAGCAGCTTGGGACAGGGCGGACGGCAGAACACCGGGGAGCTGTTTTTT. Filled out from reference TRBV5-1 and TRBJ2-2, the complete variable domain reads KAGVTQTPRYLIKTRGQQVTLSCSPISGHRSVSWYQQTPGQGLQFLFEYFSETQRNKGNFPGRFSGRQFSNSRSEMNVSTLELGDSALYLCASSLGQGGRQNTGELFFGEGSRLTVL.

The chain is built from TRBV28 and TRBJ2-7; 12 positions match TRBD2. Germline trimming cut 3 bases from V and 3 bases from J; bases unmatched to any gene: 6. Germline values: CDR1 MDHEN, CDR2 SYDVKM. The CDR3 is 16 amino acids. CDR3 region: CASSFSPGLAGYEQYF. The CDR3, as DNA: TGTGCCAGCAGTTTTTCCCCGGGACTAGCGGGCTACGAGCAGTACTTC. Full variable domain (remainder filled in from reference TRBV28 and TRBJ2-7): DVKVTQSSRYLVKRTGEKVFLECVQDMDHENMFWYRQDPGLGLRLIYFSYDVKMKEKGDIPEGYSVSREKKERFSLILESASTNQTSMYLCASSFSPGLAGYEQYFGPGTRLTVT.

This clonotype was recorded many times. CDR3 protein: CASSLVPGGSYEQYF. In DNA form, the CDR3 reads TGTGCCAGCAGCTTAGTCCCAGGGGGGTCCTACGAGCAGTACTTC. The J gene is TRBJ2-7, the V gene TRBV7-2; a possible D gene is TRBD1 (7 bases). The CDR3 has 15 residues. Germline V gene lookup returns CDR1 SGHTA and CDR2 FQGNSA. The germline V and J ends were trimmed by 1 base and 1 base, with 11 bases remaining between them.

The chain combines TRBV2 with TRBJ2-7; perhaps TRBD1 as D (6 bases). This CDR3 has 12 amino acids. In germline, CDR1 is SNHLY, CDR2 FYNNEI. With 7 bases removed from V and 6 bases from J, the gap between germline ends came to 13 bases. CDR3 loop: CASTPRDIEQYF. The CDR3 DNA follows: TGTGCCAGCACCCCTCGGGACATCGAGCAGTACTTC. The full variable domain, completed using reference TRBV2 and TRBJ2-7, is EPEVTQTPSHQVTQMGQEVILRCVPISNHLYFYWYRQILGQKVEFLVSFYNNEISEKSEIFDDQFSVERPDGSNFTLKIRSTKLEDSAMYFCASTPRDIEQYFGPGTRLTVT.

A few counts support this clonotype. This chain connects TRBV20-1 to TRBJ2-6; TRBD1 aligns across 9 bases. Germline loops: CDR1 DFQATT, CDR2 SNEGSKA (reference sequence). Trimming took 5 bases from V and 2 from J; bases not matched to a gene: 4. This CDR3 comprises 15 residues. CDR3 residues: CSASQGATGANVLTF. CDR3 coding DNA: TGCAGTGCTTCACAGGGGGCGACTGGGGCCAACGTCCTGACTTTC.

This clonotype was seen many times. The J gene is TRBJ1-2, the V gene TRBV5-6; D is uncertain. V was trimmed by 2 bases and J by 2 bases, leaving 4 bases between them. This CDR3 contains 12 residues. Germline V gene data show CDR1 as SGHDT and CDR2 as YYEEEE. DNA of the CDR3: TGTGCCAGCAGCTTACAGAACTATGGCTACACCTTC. It translates to CASSLQNYGYTF.

The rearrangement uses TRBV20-1 and TRBJ2-7, with a possible D match to TRBD2 (6 bases). Trimming pared 0 bases from V and 3 bases from J, leaving 12 bases between. The CDR3 is 14 amino acids. Germline CDR1 DFQATT, CDR2 SNEGSKA (reference sequence). CDR3 sequence reads: CSARDPSGYYEQYF. CDR3 nucleotides: TGCAGTGCTAGAGATCCAAGCGGGTACTACGAGCAGTACTTC.